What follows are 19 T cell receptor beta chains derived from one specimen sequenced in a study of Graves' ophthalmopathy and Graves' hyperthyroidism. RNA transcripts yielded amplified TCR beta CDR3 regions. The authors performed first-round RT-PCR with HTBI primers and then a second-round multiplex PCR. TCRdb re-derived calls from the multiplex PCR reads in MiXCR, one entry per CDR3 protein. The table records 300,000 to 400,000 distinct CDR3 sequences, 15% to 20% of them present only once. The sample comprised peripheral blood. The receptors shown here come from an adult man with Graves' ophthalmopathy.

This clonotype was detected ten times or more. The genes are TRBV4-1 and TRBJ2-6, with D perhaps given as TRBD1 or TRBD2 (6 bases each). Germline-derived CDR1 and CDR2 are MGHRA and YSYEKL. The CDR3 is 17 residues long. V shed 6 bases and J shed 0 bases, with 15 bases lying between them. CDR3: CASSRGVGYSGANVLTF. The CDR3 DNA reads TGCGCCAGCAGTAGGGGGGTGGGATACTCTGGGGCCAACGTCCTGACTTTC.

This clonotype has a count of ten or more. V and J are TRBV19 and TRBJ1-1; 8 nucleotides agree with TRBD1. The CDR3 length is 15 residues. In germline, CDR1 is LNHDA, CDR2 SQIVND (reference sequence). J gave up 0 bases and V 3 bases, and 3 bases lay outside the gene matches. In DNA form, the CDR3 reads TGTGCCAGTAGTATTCACAGGGGGGTGAACACTGAAGCTTTCTTT. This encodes CASSIHRGVNTEAFF. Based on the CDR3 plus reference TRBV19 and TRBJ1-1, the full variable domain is DGGITQSPKYLFRKEGQNVTLSCEQNLNHDAMYWYRQDPGQGLRLIYYSQIVNDFQKGDIAEGYSVSREKKESFPLTVTSAQKNPTAFYLCASSIHRGVNTEAFFGQGTRLTVV.

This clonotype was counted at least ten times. The CDR3: CASSLTGGPSEAFF. The CDR3 coding sequence is TGTGCCAGCAGCTTAACGGGGGGGCCCTCTGAAGCTTTCTTT. The chain couples TRBV7-9 to TRBJ1-1, with TRBD1 as a possible D gene (6 bases). The CDR3 is made up of 14 amino acids. The germline CDR1 and CDR2 sequences are SEHNR and FQNEAQ (reference sequence). V was pared by 2 bases and J by 6 bases, with 13 bases between.

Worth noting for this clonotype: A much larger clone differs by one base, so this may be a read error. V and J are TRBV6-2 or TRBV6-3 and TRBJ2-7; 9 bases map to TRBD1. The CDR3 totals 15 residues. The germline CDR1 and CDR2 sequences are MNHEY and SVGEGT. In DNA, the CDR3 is TGTGTCAGCAGTCCTACAGGGGGCCGTCCCTACGAGCAGTACTTC. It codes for CVSSPTGGRPYEQYF.

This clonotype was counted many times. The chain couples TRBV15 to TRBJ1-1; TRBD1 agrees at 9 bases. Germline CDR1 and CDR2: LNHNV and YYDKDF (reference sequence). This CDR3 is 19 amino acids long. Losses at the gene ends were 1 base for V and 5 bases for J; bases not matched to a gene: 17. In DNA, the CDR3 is TGTGCCACCAGCAGAGTGTGGTTTTTGGGAGGACAGGGGCCGACTGAAGCTTTCTTT. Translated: CATSRVWFLGGQGPTEAFF.

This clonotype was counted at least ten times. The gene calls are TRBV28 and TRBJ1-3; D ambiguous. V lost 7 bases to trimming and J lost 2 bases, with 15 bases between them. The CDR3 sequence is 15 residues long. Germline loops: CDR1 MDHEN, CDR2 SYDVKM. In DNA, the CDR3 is TGTGCCAGCATGCCAACAGTTTATACTGGAAACACCATATATTTT. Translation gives CASMPTVYTGNTIYF.

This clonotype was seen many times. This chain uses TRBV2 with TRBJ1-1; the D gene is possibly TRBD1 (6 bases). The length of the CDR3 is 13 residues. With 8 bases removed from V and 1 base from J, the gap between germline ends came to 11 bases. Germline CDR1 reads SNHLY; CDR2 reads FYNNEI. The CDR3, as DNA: TGTGCCAGCGGCGGGGGGGCGAACACTGAAGCTTTCTTT. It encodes CASGGGANTEAFF.

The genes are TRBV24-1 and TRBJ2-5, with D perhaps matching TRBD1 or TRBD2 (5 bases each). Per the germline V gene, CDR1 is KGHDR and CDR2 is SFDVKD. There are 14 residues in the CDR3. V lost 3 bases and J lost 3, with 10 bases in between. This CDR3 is CATSDPGREETQYF. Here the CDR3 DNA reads TGTGCCACCAGTGATCCAGGGAGAGAAGAGACCCAGTACTTC.

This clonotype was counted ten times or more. The CDR3 DNA sequence: TGTGCCAGCAGTTTATATCTCTCCGGGTCTGGAAACACCATATATTTT. It translates to CASSLYLSGSGNTIYF. V and J are TRBV12-3 or TRBV12-4 and TRBJ1-3; no reliable D call. This CDR3 region has 16 residues. V lost 2 bases, J lost 1 base, and 12 bases lay in between.

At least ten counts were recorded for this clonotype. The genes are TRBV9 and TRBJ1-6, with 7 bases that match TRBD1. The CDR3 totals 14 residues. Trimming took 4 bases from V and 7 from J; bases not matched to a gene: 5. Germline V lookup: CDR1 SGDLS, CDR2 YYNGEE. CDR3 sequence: CASSSRDRNSPLHF. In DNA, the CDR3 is TGTGCCAGCAGCTCCCGGGACAGAAATTCACCCCTCCACTTT. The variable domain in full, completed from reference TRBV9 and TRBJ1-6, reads DSGVTQTPKHLITATGQRVTLRCSPRSGDLSVYWYQQSLDQGLQFLIQYYNGEERAKGNILERFSAQQFPDLHSELNLSSLELGDSALYFCASSSRDRNSPLHFGNGTRLTVT.

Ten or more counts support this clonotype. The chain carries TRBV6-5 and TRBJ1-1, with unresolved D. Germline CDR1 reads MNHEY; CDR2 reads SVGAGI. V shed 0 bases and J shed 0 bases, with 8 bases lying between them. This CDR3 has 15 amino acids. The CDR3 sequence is CASSYSEGMNTEAFF. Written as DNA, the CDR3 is TGTGCCAGCAGTTACTCGGAAGGGATGAACACTGAAGCTTTCTTT.

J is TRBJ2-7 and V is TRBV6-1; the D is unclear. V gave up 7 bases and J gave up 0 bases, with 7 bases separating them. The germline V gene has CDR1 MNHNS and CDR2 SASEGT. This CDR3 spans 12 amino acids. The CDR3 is CASTAVSYEQYF. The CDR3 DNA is TGTGCCAGCACGGCAGTCTCCTACGAGCAGTACTTC.

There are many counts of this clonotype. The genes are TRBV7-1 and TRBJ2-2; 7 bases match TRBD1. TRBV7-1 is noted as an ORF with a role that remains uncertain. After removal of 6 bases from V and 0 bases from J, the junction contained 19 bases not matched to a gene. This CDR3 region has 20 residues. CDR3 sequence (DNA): TGTGCCAGCAGTTCCTGGACAGGCGGTAACTCGGGTTCGAACACCGGGGAGCTGTTTTTT. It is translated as CASSSWTGGNSGSNTGELFF.

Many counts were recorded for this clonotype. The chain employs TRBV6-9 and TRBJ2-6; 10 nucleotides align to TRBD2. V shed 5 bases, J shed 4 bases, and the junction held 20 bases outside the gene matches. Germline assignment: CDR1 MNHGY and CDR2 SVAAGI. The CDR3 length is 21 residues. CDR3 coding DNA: TGTGCCAGCAGTCGGAGGGATACGACTAGCGGGCACTTTAGCGGGGCCAACGTCCTGACTTTC. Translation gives CASSRRDTTSGHFSGANVLTF.

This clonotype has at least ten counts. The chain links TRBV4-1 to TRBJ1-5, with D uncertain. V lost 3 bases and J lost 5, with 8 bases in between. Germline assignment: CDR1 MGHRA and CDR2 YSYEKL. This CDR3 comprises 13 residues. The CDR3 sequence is CASSQQGYQPQHF. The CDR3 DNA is TGCGCCAGCAGCCAGCAAGGGTATCAGCCCCAGCATTTT.

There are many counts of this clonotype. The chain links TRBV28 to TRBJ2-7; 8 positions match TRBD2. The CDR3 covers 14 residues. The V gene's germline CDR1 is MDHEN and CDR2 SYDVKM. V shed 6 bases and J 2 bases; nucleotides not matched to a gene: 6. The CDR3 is CASREGAGAYEQYF. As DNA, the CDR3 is TGTGCCAGCAGGGAGGGAGCGGGGGCCTACGAGCAGTACTTC.

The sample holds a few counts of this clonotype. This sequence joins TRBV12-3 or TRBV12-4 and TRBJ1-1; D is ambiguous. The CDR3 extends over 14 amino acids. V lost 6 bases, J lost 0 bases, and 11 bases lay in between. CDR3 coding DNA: TGTGCCAGCAGCCCTCGGCTTCTGAACACTGAAGCTTTCTTT. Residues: CASSPRLLNTEAFF.

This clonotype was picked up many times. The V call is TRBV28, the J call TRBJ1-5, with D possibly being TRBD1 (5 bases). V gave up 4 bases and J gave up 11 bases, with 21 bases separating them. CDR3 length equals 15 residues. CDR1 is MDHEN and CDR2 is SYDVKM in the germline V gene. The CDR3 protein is CASSSPSTGPRAQHF. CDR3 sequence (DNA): TGTGCCAGCAGTTCTCCATCTACAGGCCCTCGGGCCCAGCATTTT.

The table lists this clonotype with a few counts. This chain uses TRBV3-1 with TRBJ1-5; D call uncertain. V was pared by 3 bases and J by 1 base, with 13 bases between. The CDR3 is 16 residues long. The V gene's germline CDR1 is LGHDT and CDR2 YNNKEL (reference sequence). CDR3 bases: TGTGCCAGCAGCCAGGCCCGGGGTAGAAGCAATCAGCCCCAGCATTTT. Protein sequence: CASSQARGRSNQPQHF.